What follows describes a single TCR beta chain. As yet, its antigen is unknown. V lost 2 bases to trimming and J lost 7 bases, with 20 bases between them. This CDR3 contains 16 residues. Germline CDR1 KGHSH, CDR2 LQKENI. The sample is drawn from a study of cytomegalovirus exposure and HLA in healthy donors. Whole-study context: HLA-typed donors were the source of about 85 million unique TCRs held in an early data release. Regarding the study as a whole: Altogether, 170 or so TCR beta chains were recorded as cytomegalovirus-associated.

60 Vbeta and 13 Jbeta primers were used in PCR. Profiled with immunoSEQ multiplex PCR; TCRdb holds only in-frame clones, not every one. The sample includes over 200,000 clones, 70% to 85% of them seen just once. This TCR came from a woman aged 40 to 50 in good health and CMV-seronegative. The specimen sequenced was PBMCs. The chain employs TRBV18 and TRBJ1-1; D is possibly TRBD1 (5 bases). CDR3 residues: CASSPSFGIRGYEAFF. The CDR3 nucleotides read TGTGCCAGCTCACCAAGTTTCGGCATTAGGGGCTATGAAGCTTTCTTT.